The 10 T cell receptor beta chains in this list originate from one sample, sequenced in a study of CD8 T cells in Susac syndrome. Reverse transcription of roughly 0.5 to 1 ug RNA was carried out with random hexamers. Each CDR3 protein is one row after TCRdb ran MiXCR on the immunoSEQ multiplex PCR reads. In the table there are fewer than 85,000 distinct CDR3 sequences, approximately 94% of which are singletons. The source material was CD8+ T cells from PBMCs. The receptors shown here come from a human donor with Susac syndrome.

The rearrangement uses TRBV6-6 and TRBJ1-1, with a possible D match to TRBD1 (6 bases). Trimming left V 10 bases short and J 1 base short, with 16 bases between. The CDR3 consists of 14 residues. CDR1 is MNHNY and CDR2 is SVGAGI in the germline V gene (reference sequence). CDR3 DNA sequence: TGTGCCATAAAGGACAGCCTCGCGAACACTGAAGCTTTCTTT. Residues: CAIKDSLANTEAFF.

This rearrangement joins TRBV9 to TRBJ2-2; maybe TRBD1 (5 bases). V gave up 3 bases and J gave up 10 bases, with 13 bases separating them. The CDR3 spans 13 residues. Germline V gene sequence: CDR1 SGDLS, CDR2 YYNGEE. The CDR3 region is CASSAEVGQELFF. CDR3 DNA: TGTGCCAGCAGCGCCGAAGTTGGACAGGAGCTGTTTTTT.

This clonotype was recorded only once. The CDR3 reads CASSPMTGGTEAFF. In DNA form, the CDR3 reads TGTGCCAGCAGTCCAATGACAGGGGGCACTGAAGCTTTCTTT. V is TRBV11-2 and J is TRBJ1-1; 9 nucleotides align to TRBD1. Trimming removed 6 bases from V and 4 bases from J; junction bases left unmatched: 6. CDR3 length: 14 residues. Germline loops: CDR1 SGHAT, CDR2 FQNNGV.

DNA of the CDR3: TGTGCCAGCAGCCCCCGGTCCGAGGGCTACACCTTC. Amino acid sequence: CASSPRSEGYTF. The chain couples TRBV9 to TRBJ1-2; D call uncertain. CDR3 size: 12 residues. V was shortened by 4 bases and J by 8 bases, with 12 bases between the two germline ends. CDR1 SGDLS and CDR2 YYNGEE come from the germline V gene.

For the CDR3, the DNA is TGTGCCAGCAGCGTTGGACTTCTCGAGCAGTACTTC. Its translation: CASSVGLLEQYF. The chain joins TRBV7-9 to TRBJ2-7; maybe TRBD2 (5 bases). The V end lost 5 bases, the J end lost 6 bases, and 11 bases lay between the germline ends. Germline V CDR1 and CDR2: SEHNR, FQNEAQ (reference sequence). This CDR3 spans 12 amino acids. Full variable domain (outside the CDR3, taken from reference TRBV7-9 and TRBJ2-7): DTGVSQNPRHKITKRGQNVTFRCDPISEHNRLYWYRQTLGQGPEFLTYFQNEAQLEKSRLLSDRFSAERPKGSFSTLEIQRTEQGDSAMYLCASSVGLLEQYFGPGTRLTVT.

V and J are TRBV6-2 or TRBV6-3 and TRBJ2-1, with TRBD2 matching 10 bases. Per germline, CDR1 MNHEY and CDR2 SVGEGT. Trimming removed 4 bases from V and 8 bases from J; junction bases left unmatched: 8. The CDR3 runs to 15 residues. The CDR3 sequence: CASSFLAGEWDEQFF. Here the CDR3 DNA reads TGTGCCAGCAGTTTCCTAGCGGGGGAGTGGGATGAGCAGTTCTTC.

This chain links TRBV28 with TRBJ2-7; a weak D match, TRBD2 (5 bases). Germline-derived CDR1 and CDR2 are MDHEN and SYDVKM. This CDR3 is built from 12 residues. V was cut by 2 bases and J by 7 bases, with 9 bases left in between. DNA of the CDR3: TGTGCCAGCAGTTTAGACTCGGGGGAGCAGTACTTC. Translated, it gives CASSLDSGEQYF.

The genes are TRBV27 and TRBJ2-3; 11 bases are shared with TRBD2. Losses at the gene ends were 5 bases for V and 6 bases for J; bases not matched to a gene: 19. CDR1 and CDR2 (germline): MNHEY, SMNVEV (reference sequence). CDR3 length: 19 residues. CDR3 region: CASSPTGLAGGLWGDTQYF. The DNA of the CDR3 is TGTGCCAGCAGTCCCACAGGATTAGCGGGGGGGCTTTGGGGGGATACGCAGTATTTT.

V is TRBV29-1 and J is TRBJ2-7, with D possibly TRBD1 on 5 matching bases. Per the germline V gene, CDR1 is SQVTM and CDR2 is ANQGSEA. Between the trimmed V and J ends, which lost 6 bases and 0 bases, there was a span of 12 bases. This CDR3 has 13 residues. CDR3 coding DNA: TGCAGCGTCCTCATGGGGCCCTCCTACGAGCAGTACTTC. Amino acids: CSVLMGPSYEQYF.

The CDR3 DNA is TGTGCCAGCAGCTCGGACAGGCGTGAAGCTTTCTTT. As protein: CASSSDRREAFF. The chain combines TRBV5-5 with TRBJ1-1; 7 bases fit TRBD1. The CDR3 is made up of 12 amino acids. Germline V gene data show CDR1 as SGHKS and CDR2 as YYEKEE (reference sequence). V shed 3 bases, J shed 7 bases, and the junction held 3 bases outside the gene matches.